Presented here are 24 T cell receptor beta chains from one specimen sequenced in a study of beta chain features in type 1 diabetes. Overall study findings and caveats: For Type 1 diabetes patients, all four CD4+ subsets carried TCRB CDR3s that were moderately but significantly shorter.

Sequenced material consisted of expressed TCRB transcripts (all of the isolated RNA was reverse transcribed). Clones were read by immunoSEQ multiplex PCR, and TCRdb kept only the in-frame ones, dropping some. The sample holds approximately 170,000 clones; around 63% are singletons and the top ten take 0.08% to 0.09%. No antigen has been assigned to these receptors. Sequenced material: naive CD4+ T cells from blood. The receptors shown here come from a man younger than 45 with type 1 diabetes.

The chain joins TRBV10-3 to TRBJ2-7; D assignment may be TRBD1 or TRBD2 (5 bases each). Germline V gene data show CDR1 as ENHRY and CDR2 as SYGVKD. The CDR3 contains 12 residues. The V end lost 3 bases, the J end lost 5 bases, and 8 bases lay between the germline ends. Here the CDR3 reads CAISDRENEQYF. The CDR3 nucleotides read TGTGCCATCAGTGACAGGGAGAACGAGCAGTACTTC.

This clone was observed once. V is TRBV29-1 and J is TRBJ2-7; D is unresolved. The CDR3 contains 13 residues. From germline, CDR1 is SQVTM and CDR2 ANQGSEA. V was cut by 3 bases and J by 3 bases, with 12 bases left in between. The CDR3 bases are TGCAGCGTTGAGGGTCCGATCAACTACGAGCAGTACTTC. Translating it yields CSVEGPINYEQYF.

The CDR3 coding sequence is TGTGCCAGCAGCTCCCGAGTGGAAGGGGGCTGGACCGGGCACACCGGGGAGCTGTTTTTT. It is translated as CASSSRVEGGWTGHTGELFF. This sequence joins TRBV9 and TRBJ2-2, with 7 bases identical to TRBD1. Losses at the gene ends were 4 bases for V and 3 bases for J; bases not matched to a gene: 21. From germline, CDR1 is SGDLS and CDR2 YYNGEE. CDR3 length: 20 residues.

The gene calls are TRBV9 and TRBJ2-5, with D perhaps TRBD1 (6 bases). With 0 bases removed from V and 2 bases from J, the gap between germline ends came to 11 bases. The CDR3 has 15 amino acids. Germline V CDR1 and CDR2: SGDLS, YYNGEE. The DNA of the CDR3 is TGTGCCAGCAGCGTAGCTGGCGGACAGCAAGAGACCCAGTACTTC. Protein product: CASSVAGGQQETQYF.

The gene calls are TRBV29-1 and TRBJ1-2; a possible D gene is TRBD1 (5 bases). The germline V and J ends were trimmed by 7 bases and 4 bases, with 13 bases remaining between them. The CDR3 contains 12 residues. CDR1 and CDR2 from the germline V gene are SQVTM and ANQGSEA. The CDR3 spells CSGGTWGYGYTF. CDR3 nucleotides: TGCAGCGGGGGCACCTGGGGCTATGGCTACACCTTC. Full variable domain (rest looked up from reference TRBV29-1 and TRBJ1-2): SAVISQKPSRDICQRGTSLTIQCQVDSQVTMMFWYRQQPGQSLTLIATANQGSEATYESGFVIDKFPISRPNLTFSTLTVSNMSPEDSSIYLCSGGTWGYGYTFGSGTRLTVV.

This chain connects TRBV10-3 to TRBJ2-5, with 11 bases identical to TRBD2. Germline CDR1 reads ENHRY; CDR2 reads SYGVKD. The CDR3 length is 13 residues. With 11 bases clipped from V and 5 bases from J, the junction kept 7 bases outside the gene matches. CDR3 DNA sequence: TGTGCCTCCCGACTAGCGGGGTGGGAGACCCAGTACTTC. Its protein product is CASRLAGWETQYF.

A few counts support this clone. The chain recombines TRBV29-1 with TRBJ2-7; 7 positions match TRBD1. Germline V gene sequence: CDR1 SQVTM, CDR2 ANQGSEA. The V gene end was trimmed by 8 bases and the J gene end by 5 bases; junction bases not matched to a gene: 6. This CDR3 comprises 11 residues. The CDR3, as DNA: TGCAGCACCCACAGGGGAGACGAGCAGTACTTC. Translated, it gives CSTHRGDEQYF.

The gene calls are TRBV9 and TRBJ1-6; unclear D gene. CDR1 SGDLS and CDR2 YYNGEE come from the germline V gene. This CDR3 is 16 amino acids long. Trimming removed 7 bases at V and 5 bases at J, with 19 bases between. The DNA of the CDR3 is TGTGCCAGCGATCCCCACGAGGGTCCCAATAATTCACCCCTCCACTTT. This codes for CASDPHEGPNNSPLHF. Using reference TRBV9 and TRBJ1-6 for the parts outside the CDR3, the full variable domain is DSGVTQTPKHLITATGQRVTLRCSPRSGDLSVYWYQQSLDQGLQFLIQYYNGEERAKGNILERFSAQQFPDLHSELNLSSLELGDSALYFCASDPHEGPNNSPLHFGNGTRLTVT.

As for this clone: Additional DNA sequences in this sample encode the identical CDR3. The chain joins TRBV29-1 to TRBJ2-7, with 9 bases fitting TRBD1. Per the germline V gene, CDR1 is SQVTM and CDR2 is ANQGSEA. Trimming took 6 bases from V and 3 from J; bases not matched to a gene: 3. This CDR3 is built from 12 residues. CDR3 coding DNA: TGCAGCGTGGGACAGGGAGTCTACGAGCAGTACTTC. Its protein is CSVGQGVYEQYF.

The rearrangement joins TRBV5-1 to TRBJ2-7; D is undetermined. Germline V CDR1 and CDR2: SGHRS, YFSETQ. This CDR3 has 12 amino acids. The V end lost 5 bases, the J end lost 1 base, and 7 bases lay between the germline ends. The CDR3 bases are TGCGCCAGCAGGGCAGCATCCTACGAGCAGTACTTC. Its translation: CASRAASYEQYF.

This rearrangement joins TRBV7-8 to TRBJ2-4; D call uncertain. Looked up from germline, CDR1 is SGHVS and CDR2 is FQNEAQ. The germline V and J ends were trimmed by 3 bases and 6 bases, with 9 bases remaining between them. The CDR3 sequence is 13 residues long. CDR3 nucleotide sequence: TGTGCCAGCAGCTTCCAGGAAAGAAACATTCAGTACTTC. Protein: CASSFQERNIQYF.

The CDR3 is CASSQTQTGPSTDTQYF. CDR3 nucleotide sequence: TGCGCCAGCAGCCAGACCCAGACAGGGCCTAGCACAGATACGCAGTATTTT. The genes are TRBV4-1 and TRBJ2-3; 7 nucleotides agree with TRBD1. V dropped 3 bases and J dropped 0; count of bases not matched to a gene: 9. Germline CDR1 and CDR2: MGHRA and YSYEKL. The CDR3 loop spans 17 amino acids.

There are a few counts of this clone. The J gene is TRBJ2-7, the V gene TRBV30, with D perhaps TRBD1 (5 bases). With 2 bases removed from V and 3 bases from J, the gap between germline ends came to 8 bases. CDR1 and CDR2 (germline): GTSNPN, SVGIG (reference sequence). The CDR3 has 12 amino acids. The CDR3 region is CAWSPQGYEQYF. DNA of the CDR3: TGTGCCTGGAGTCCCCAGGGCTACGAGCAGTACTTC.

This clone was picked up a small number of times. V gene TRBV29-1 combines with J gene TRBJ2-1; 10 bases are a match to TRBD1. V shed 6 bases and J 9 bases; nucleotides not matched to a gene: 5. The length of the CDR3 is 12 residues. Germline CDR1 and CDR2: SQVTM and ANQGSEA. CDR3 amino acids: CSVGQGGGEQFF. The DNA of the CDR3 is TGCAGCGTCGGACAGGGGGGAGGTGAGCAGTTCTTC.

Concerning this clone: The same CDR3 can be traced to other DNA sequences in this sample. The rearrangement uses TRBV7-2 and TRBJ2-5; D call uncertain. V was trimmed by 5 bases and J by 5 bases, leaving 3 bases between them. Germline-derived CDR1 and CDR2 are SGHTA and FQGNSA. The CDR3 is made up of 10 amino acids. The CDR3 protein is CASSRETQYF. The CDR3 DNA reads as TGTGCCAGCAGCCGCGAGACCCAGTACTTC.

The chain uses TRBV29-1 and TRBJ1-4; D is uncertain. V lost 4 bases and J lost 3, with 9 bases in between. The CDR3 contains 13 residues. Germline V CDR1 and CDR2: SQVTM, ANQGSEA. The CDR3 loop reads CSVGFRANEKLFF. CDR3 sequence (DNA): TGCAGCGTTGGGTTTAGGGCTAATGAAAAACTGTTTTTT.

In this sample, this clone turned up a few times. V is TRBV2 and J is TRBJ2-5; maybe TRBD1 (5 bases). The V gene lost 6 bases and the J gene lost 3 bases, with 5 bases spanning the gap. Germline CDR1 SNHLY, CDR2 FYNNEI. The CDR3 is 11 amino acids. This CDR3 is CASRTEETQYF. The DNA for the CDR3 is TGTGCCAGCAGGACAGAAGAGACCCAGTACTTC.

A few counts support this clone. The chain recombines TRBV11-2 with TRBJ2-7; D is unresolved. In germline, CDR1 is SGHAT, CDR2 FQNNGV. This CDR3 is built from 12 residues. With 0 bases removed from V and 8 bases from J, the gap between germline ends came to 8 bases. CDR3 nucleotide sequence: TGTGCCAGCAGCTTAGAGCTCGTAAAGCAGTACTTC. Protein product: CASSLELVKQYF.

The CDR3: CASSQWSLDSPLHF. The DNA of the CDR3 is TGCGCCAGCAGCCAATGGTCCCTGGATTCACCCCTCCACTTT. This chain joins TRBV4-3 and TRBJ1-6; no clear D. This CDR3 has 14 residues. Germline CDR1 and CDR2: LGHNA and YSLEER. Trimming pared 2 bases from V and 8 bases from J, leaving 10 bases between.

This chain links TRBV7-2 with TRBJ2-5; 10 positions match TRBD2. V trimming: 1 base; J trimming: 2 bases; junction bases outside the gene matches: 7. Germline V gene data show CDR1 as SGHTA and CDR2 as FQGNSA. The CDR3 runs 17 residues. The CDR3 loop reads CASSLGSTSGVQETQYF. CDR3 nucleotide sequence: TGTGCCAGCAGCTTAGGGTCCACTAGCGGGGTACAAGAGACCCAGTACTTC.

This clone showed up just a few times. V is TRBV29-1 and J is TRBJ2-2, with 12 bases matching TRBD2. J was trimmed by 4 bases and V by 6 bases; bases with no gene match: 6. The CDR3 consists of 15 residues. Germline V CDR1 and CDR2: SQVTM, ANQGSEA. The CDR3 nucleotides read TGCAGCGTCGCCCGGACTAGCGGGGCCACCGGGGAGCTGTTTTTT. It translates to CSVARTSGATGELFF.

This chain connects TRBV30 to TRBJ2-3; 9 nucleotides align to TRBD2. J gave up 4 bases and V 2 bases, and 4 bases lay outside the gene matches. The CDR3 runs 14 residues. Germline V lookup: CDR1 GTSNPN, CDR2 SVGIG (reference sequence). The CDR3 reads CAWSLGGGADTQYF. CDR3 nucleotides: TGTGCCTGGAGTTTAGGCGGGGGGGCAGATACGCAGTATTTT.

The chain combines TRBV5-1 with TRBJ2-7; D is unclear. V lost 4 bases and J lost 0, with 11 bases in between. The CDR3 has 14 residues. Germline V gene data show CDR1 as SGHRS and CDR2 as YFSETQ. CDR3 sequence: CASSLRLRSYEQYF. The CDR3 DNA reads as TGCGCCAGCAGCCTAAGACTGCGCTCCTACGAGCAGTACTTC.

The chain has TRBV30 and TRBJ1-2, with D perhaps TRBD1 (6 bases). The germline V gene encodes CDR1 GTSNPN and CDR2 SVGIG (reference sequence). The V gene lost 0 bases and the J gene lost 4 bases, with 18 bases spanning the gap. This CDR3 has 16 residues. The CDR3 region is CAWSVTAGAIIYGYTF. DNA of the CDR3: TGTGCCTGGAGTGTAACGGCAGGGGCGATCATCTATGGCTACACCTTC.